These 30 T cell receptor beta chains were all obtained from the same sample, sequenced in a study of PD-L1 blockade in urothelial cancer. As for time point: peripheral blood 6 weeks after treatment start. Sequencing used immunoSEQ multiplex PCR; TCRdb keeps in-frame clones, though not all of them. Of fewer than 90,000 clones in the sample, about 91% were seen once. Sequencing used PBMCs, obtained around atezolizumab (anti-PD-L1) treatment. Source of these receptors: a woman older than 75 with urothelial cancer.

The chain links TRBV7-8 to TRBJ2-7, with D tentatively TRBD2 (6 bases). Trimming pared 2 bases from V and 0 bases from J, leaving 11 bases between. Germline-derived CDR1 and CDR2 are SGHVS and FQNEAQ. The CDR3 sequence is 15 residues long. DNA for the CDR3: TGTGCCAGCAGCTTATCTCTAGCGACCTCCTACGAGCAGTACTTC. Translated: CASSLSLATSYEQYF.

The rearrangement uses TRBV6-1 and TRBJ1-6; no firm D call. The CDR3 has 13 amino acids. The V gene lost 2 bases and the J gene lost 6 bases, with 5 bases spanning the gap. Germline V gives CDR1 MNHNS, CDR2 SASEGT. The DNA of the CDR3 is TGTGCCAGCAGTGAAACGGGTAATTCACCCCTCCACTTT. It specifies CASSETGNSPLHF.

The chain couples TRBV27 to TRBJ1-4, with D unresolved. The germline gives CDR1 MNHEY, CDR2 SMNVEV (reference sequence). The CDR3 consists of 13 residues. The V end lost 8 bases, the J end lost 2 bases, and 9 bases lay between the germline ends. This chain's CDR3 is CASRLSTNEKLFF. The CDR3 coding sequence is TGTGCCAGCCGACTAAGTACTAATGAAAAACTGTTTTTT. Full variable domain (missing parts from reference TRBV27 and TRBJ1-4): EAQVTQNPRYLITVTGKKLTVTCSQNMNHEYMSWYRQDPGLGLRQIYYSMNVEVTDKGDVPEGYKVSRKEKRNFPLILESPSPNQTSLYFCASRLSTNEKLFFGSGTQLSVL.

This rearrangement joins TRBV27 to TRBJ1-2; weak D call: TRBD1 (6 bases). Per the germline V gene, CDR1 is MNHEY and CDR2 is SMNVEV (reference sequence). Trimming removed 6 bases at V and 6 bases at J, with 20 bases between. The CDR3 sequence is 15 residues long. CDR3 protein: CASSEQGRGGDGYTF. In nucleotides, the CDR3 is TGTGCCAGCAGCGAACAGGGTAGGGGAGGGGATGGCTACACCTTC.

This clone was detected only once. The chain couples TRBV27 to TRBJ1-1; D remains ambiguous. The CDR3 runs to 15 residues. Per germline, CDR1 MNHEY and CDR2 SMNVEV (reference sequence). Trimming left V 2 bases short and J 3 bases short, with 13 bases between. The CDR3 DNA follows: TGTGCCAGCAGTTTAGGGCGAATTCCGGACACTGAAGCTTTCTTT. It yields the protein CASSLGRIPDTEAFF.

The rearrangement uses TRBV4-1 and TRBJ2-7; a weak D match, TRBD1 (7 bases). Trimming left V 5 bases short and J 2 bases short, with 19 bases between. CDR1 is MGHRA, CDR2 YSYEKL, per germline. There are 16 residues in the CDR3. This CDR3 reads CASSGTAGTPAYEQYF. The CDR3 nucleotides are TGCGCCAGCAGCGGGACAGCCGGGACTCCAGCCTACGAGCAGTACTTC.

This chain uses TRBV5-4 with TRBJ2-2, with 12 bases lining up with TRBD2. CDR1 and CDR2 from the germline V gene are SGHNT and YYREEE (reference sequence). The CDR3 runs to 16 residues. Trimming took 2 bases from V and 5 from J; bases not matched to a gene: 4. This CDR3 is CASSFPTSGGTGELFF. The DNA of the CDR3 is TGTGCCAGCAGCTTCCCGACTAGCGGGGGAACCGGGGAGCTGTTTTTT.

This sequence joins TRBV27 and TRBJ1-1; 7 positions match TRBD1. V dropped 3 bases and J dropped 5; count of bases not matched to a gene: 6. The CDR3 runs 14 residues. Germline assignment: CDR1 MNHEY and CDR2 SMNVEV (reference sequence). The CDR3 here is CASSFQGVGTEAFF. For the CDR3, the DNA is TGTGCCAGCAGTTTTCAGGGGGTAGGGACTGAAGCTTTCTTT.

The rearrangement links TRBV30 to TRBJ1-2; TRBD1 is a possible D gene (6 bases). This CDR3 spans 12 amino acids. V was shortened by 5 bases and J by 12 bases, with 19 bases between the two germline ends. Germline values: CDR1 GTSNPN, CDR2 SVGIG (reference sequence). CDR3 amino acids: CAWFRDTPSHTF. In DNA form, the CDR3 reads TGTGCCTGGTTCCGGGACACCCCCTCCCACACCTTC.

The V call is TRBV14, the J call TRBJ1-5; 8 bases line up with TRBD1. Germline V gene lookup returns CDR1 SGHDN and CDR2 FVKESK. The CDR3 contains 16 residues. J was trimmed by 7 bases and V by 0 bases; bases with no gene match: 8. The CDR3 DNA reads as TGTGCCAGCAGCCAAGACCCAGGACAGGGTGAACAGCCCCAGCATTTT. This translates into CASSQDPGQGEQPQHF.

This rearrangement joins TRBV5-1 to TRBJ2-1; a possible D gene is TRBD1 (6 bases). From germline, CDR1 is SGHRS and CDR2 YFSETQ. This CDR3 contains 13 residues. V was trimmed by 3 bases and J by 10 bases, leaving 14 bases between them. The CDR3 here is CASSSPQGGEQFF. In DNA form, the CDR3 reads TGCGCCAGCAGCTCCCCACAGGGCGGGGAGCAGTTCTTC.

The V call is TRBV27, the J call TRBJ2-5, with D uncertain. V was pared by 4 bases and J by 4 bases, with 7 bases between. The length of the CDR3 is 12 residues. The germline gives CDR1 MNHEY, CDR2 SMNVEV (reference sequence). DNA of the CDR3: TGTGCCAGCAGTTCCTTCGGAGAGACCCAGTACTTC. Translation: CASSSFGETQYF.

The count of this clone is one. The rearrangement links TRBV19 to TRBJ1-1; 11 bases are shared with TRBD1. The CDR3 is made up of 15 amino acids. Germline CDR1 reads LNHDA; CDR2 reads SQIVND (reference sequence). With V trimmed by 6 bases and J by 6 bases, 9 bases remained unmatched. The CDR3 nucleotides read TGTGCCAGTAGCCCTGGGACAGGGGGTAACGCTGAAGCTTTCTTT. Its protein is CASSPGTGGNAEAFF.

This clone occurred once. The chain couples TRBV7-8 to TRBJ1-5; D may be TRBD1 (5 bases). This CDR3 is built from 15 residues. CDR1 and CDR2 from the germline V gene are SGHVS and FQNEAQ. Trimming took off 0 bases at V and 1 base at J, with 7 bases between the two ends. The CDR3 coding sequence is TGTGCCAGCAGCTTAGCGCGGGGCAGCAATCAGCCCCAGCATTTT. This sequence encodes CASSLARGSNQPQHF. The variable domain in full, completed from reference TRBV7-8 and TRBJ1-5, reads GAGVSQSPRYKVAKRGQDVALRCDPISGHVSLFWYQQALGQGPEFLTYFQNEAQLDKSGLPSDRFFAERPEGSVSTLKIQRTQQEDSAVYLCASSLARGSNQPQHFGDGTRLSIL.

The chain has TRBV5-1 and TRBJ1-4, with D possibly being TRBD1 (6 bases). Germline V gene data show CDR1 as SGHRS and CDR2 as YFSETQ. Trimming shortened V by 7 bases and J by 3 bases, and 28 bases separated the two germline ends. The CDR3 is 19 residues long. In nucleotides, the CDR3 is TGCGCCAGCCGATCGCGATTTGGATCCACAGGGATGTCTAATGAAAAACTGTTTTTT. This translates into CASRSRFGSTGMSNEKLFF. The whole variable domain, remainder taken from reference TRBV5-1 and TRBJ1-4, is KAGVTQTPRYLIKTRGQQVTLSCSPISGHRSVSWYQQTPGQGLQFLFEYFSETQRNKGNFPGRFSGRQFSNSRSEMNVSTLELGDSALYLCASRSRFGSTGMSNEKLFFGSGTQLSVL.

The chain recombines TRBV6-1 with TRBJ2-1, with TRBD2 matching over 11 bases. Germline CDR1 MNHNS, CDR2 SASEGT. V dropped 4 bases and J dropped 5; count of bases not matched to a gene: 7. The CDR3 covers 16 residues. The CDR3 DNA is TGTGCCAGCAGTGCAACGGGACTAGCGGCAAACAATGAGCAGTTCTTC. It encodes CASSATGLAANNEQFF.

V and J are TRBV16 and TRBJ1-1; TRBD1 might be the D (6 bases). V was clipped by 3 bases and J by 1 base, with 6 bases between them. Germline V gene lookup returns CDR1 KGHSY and CDR2 FQNENV. This CDR3 is built from 13 residues. CDR3 residues: CASSQGANTEAFF. In DNA form, the CDR3 reads TGTGCCAGCAGCCAGGGGGCGAACACTGAAGCTTTCTTT.

This clone was seen only once. The gene calls are TRBV28 and TRBJ2-5; possible D gene TRBD1, 5 bases. CDR3 length: 16 residues. Germline V gives CDR1 MDHEN, CDR2 SYDVKM. V was cut by 6 bases and J by 1 base, with 18 bases left in between. This CDR3 reads CASSRPQGKSQETQYF. For the CDR3, the DNA is TGTGCCAGCAGCCGCCCTCAGGGCAAGAGCCAAGAGACCCAGTACTTC.

The chain uses TRBV19 and TRBJ1-2; TRBD1 agrees at 9 bases. Germline values: CDR1 LNHDA, CDR2 SQIVND (reference sequence). The junction had 10 bases not matched to a gene; V was cut back by 3 bases and J by 8 bases. The CDR3 length is 15 residues. CDR3 sequence: CASSIPPTGGEGYTF. The CDR3 DNA reads TGTGCCAGTAGTATTCCCCCCACAGGGGGCGAAGGCTACACCTTC.

The chain links TRBV7-6 to TRBJ2-2, with 8 positions matching TRBD1. The ends lost 0 bases at V and 5 bases at J; junction bases unmatched: 14. The CDR3 spans 19 residues. Germline loops: CDR1 SGHVS, CDR2 FNYEAQ. The CDR3 here is CASSLASMGQVKGTGELFF. In DNA, the CDR3 is TGTGCCAGCAGCTTAGCGAGTATGGGACAGGTGAAGGGGACCGGGGAGCTGTTTTTT.

The CDR3 sequence: CASTQQGAYYGYTF. For the CDR3, the DNA is TGTGCCAGCACCCAACAGGGGGCTTACTATGGCTACACCTTC. The chain has TRBV28 and TRBJ1-2, with TRBD1 matching over 9 bases. Trimming at V came to 7 bases and at J to 3 bases, leaving 6 bases not matched to a gene. CDR3 length equals 14 residues. Per germline, CDR1 MDHEN and CDR2 SYDVKM.

V usage is TRBV5-8 and J usage is TRBJ1-5, with a weak D call TRBD1 (5 bases). Germline V gene data show CDR1 as SGHTS and CDR2 as YDEGEE. The CDR3 has 15 amino acids. Trimming took 0 bases from V and 6 from J, leaving 13 bases between them. The CDR3 DNA is TGTGCCAGCAGCTTGGGCCAGGGAATCGGTCAGCCCCAGCATTTT. It yields the protein CASSLGQGIGQPQHF.

The V call is TRBV18, the J call TRBJ1-3; weak D call: TRBD1 (5 bases). Looked up from germline, CDR1 is KGHSH and CDR2 is LQKENI. V was pared by 3 bases and J by 0 bases, with 6 bases between. CDR3 length: 14 amino acids. The CDR3 region has the DNA TGTGCCAGCTCACCGACAGACTCTGGAAACACCATATATTTT. It yields the protein CASSPTDSGNTIYF.

This clone was counted a few times. The gene calls are TRBV10-3 and TRBJ1-1; D may be TRBD1 (5 bases). Germline assignment: CDR1 ENHRY and CDR2 SYGVKD. The germline V and J ends were trimmed by 10 bases and 0 bases, with 9 bases remaining between them. This CDR3 is 12 amino acids long. CDR3 in DNA: TGTGCCACGGGGGGTCTGAACACTGAAGCTTTCTTT. Amino acids: CATGGLNTEAFF.

The CDR3 DNA follows: TGTGCCAGCAGCCCCGGGACTAGCGGGGCAGCCTACGAGCAGTACTTC. This encodes CASSPGTSGAAYEQYF. The chain is built from TRBV7-2 and TRBJ2-7; TRBD2 agrees at 13 bases. Trimming removed 5 bases from V and 2 bases from J; junction bases left unmatched: 6. Per germline, CDR1 SGHTA and CDR2 FQGNSA. This CDR3 is built from 16 residues.

V usage is TRBV11-2 and J usage is TRBJ2-2, with D perhaps matching TRBD1 (6 bases). Trimming stripped 5 bases from V and 4 bases from J, with 11 bases between. Germline assignment: CDR1 SGHAT and CDR2 FQNNGV. This CDR3 comprises 14 residues. The CDR3 loop reads CASSTGLGTGELFF. The CDR3 DNA sequence: TGTGCCAGCAGCACAGGGCTTGGCACCGGGGAGCTGTTTTTT.

The chain recombines TRBV18 with TRBJ2-1; TRBD1 matches 9 bases. This CDR3 is built from 16 residues. CDR1 and CDR2 from the germline V gene are KGHSH and LQKENI. V gave up 3 bases and J gave up 4 bases; unmatched junction bases: 7. The CDR3 region is CASSPLDRGAYNEQFF. CDR3 coding DNA: TGTGCCAGCTCACCCCTCGACAGGGGGGCTTACAATGAGCAGTTCTTC.

J is TRBJ2-5 and V is TRBV6-1; tentatively, D is TRBD2 (6 bases). V lost 2 bases, J lost 5 bases, and 9 bases lay in between. Germline V gene data show CDR1 as MNHNS and CDR2 as SASEGT. The CDR3 loop spans 13 amino acids. The CDR3 sequence: CASSESTSETQYF. The DNA for the CDR3 is TGTGCCAGCAGTGAATCGACTAGTGAGACCCAGTACTTC.

The V gene is TRBV19, the J gene TRBJ1-4; 10 bases fit TRBD1. CDR3 length: 15 amino acids. V lost 5 bases to trimming and J lost 0 bases; unmatched junction nucleotides: 0. Germline CDR1 is LNHDA and CDR2 is SQIVND (reference sequence). CDR3 loop: CASSGTGATNEKLFF. CDR3 DNA: TGTGCCAGTAGTGGGACAGGGGCAACTAATGAAAAACTGTTTTTT. Full variable domain (outside the CDR3, taken from reference TRBV19 and TRBJ1-4): DGGITQSPKYLFRKEGQNVTLSCEQNLNHDAMYWYRQDPGQGLRLIYYSQIVNDFQKGDIAEGYSVSREKKESFPLTVTSAQKNPTAFYLCASSGTGATNEKLFFGSGTQLSVL.

The rearrangement uses TRBV5-4 and TRBJ2-3; 10 bases line up with TRBD2. V shed 2 bases, J shed 5 bases, and the junction held 8 bases outside the gene matches. This CDR3 is built from 16 residues. Germline assignment: CDR1 SGHNT and CDR2 YYREEE (reference sequence). CDR3 in DNA: TGTGCCAGCAGCTTTCAAGCGGGAGGGTTGGGAGATACGCAGTATTTT. It yields the protein CASSFQAGGLGDTQYF.